The subject of this entry is one T cell receptor (beta chain). The table came from immunoSEQ multiplex PCR; TCRdb's copy has only in-frame clones and leaves some out. The sample carries approximately 99,000 clones, 95% recorded once. The data were taken from a study of technical replicates of blood from a handful of donors. The ends were cut back, 0 bases at V and 4 bases at J, with 21 bases in the middle. The CDR3 extends over 17 amino acids. Germline V lookup: CDR1 SQVTM, CDR2 ANQGSEA. The gene calls are TRBV29-1 and TRBJ2-5; a possible D gene is TRBD2 (7 bases). The specimen sequenced was T cells isolated from PBMCs. This clonotype originated in a human donor in good health. The CDR3 loop is CSVEDWRGPIPGETQYF. CDR3 nucleotide sequence: TGCAGCGTTGAAGACTGGCGGGGGCCGATACCTGGAGAGACCCAGTACTTC.